This T cell receptor beta chain emerged from a study of T cell repertoires in urothelial bladder cancer. Across the whole study: Of 12 to 13 resected lesions, a few were cT2 or greater. Study conclusions and caveats: Infiltrating lymphocytes: median roughly 2.2% in carcinoma versus 10% to 15% in benign specimens. In carcinoma specimens, a single clone made up to about 15% of infiltrating lymphocytes. Carcinoma specimens had fewer T cells than benign specimens.

To note about this clone: Its antigen is still unknown.

J gave up 11 bases and V 9 bases, and 11 bases lay outside the gene matches. Germline V lookup: CDR1 MNHEY, CDR2 SVGAGI. This CDR3 is 14 amino acids long. Profiling relied on immunoSEQ multiplex PCR, and the TCRdb table lists in-frame clones only, not all of them. The sample lists under 15,000 clones; 60% to 70% were seen once. The sequenced material came from tumor-infiltrating cells from bladder cancer. The sequence was obtained from a human donor with urothelial carcinoma. The chain combines TRBV6-5 with TRBJ1-5; TRBD1 aligns across 12 bases. CDR3 coding DNA: TGTGCCAGTGTAGCCGGGACAGGGGGCGCAGCCCAGCATTTT. Its protein is CASVAGTGGAAQHF.